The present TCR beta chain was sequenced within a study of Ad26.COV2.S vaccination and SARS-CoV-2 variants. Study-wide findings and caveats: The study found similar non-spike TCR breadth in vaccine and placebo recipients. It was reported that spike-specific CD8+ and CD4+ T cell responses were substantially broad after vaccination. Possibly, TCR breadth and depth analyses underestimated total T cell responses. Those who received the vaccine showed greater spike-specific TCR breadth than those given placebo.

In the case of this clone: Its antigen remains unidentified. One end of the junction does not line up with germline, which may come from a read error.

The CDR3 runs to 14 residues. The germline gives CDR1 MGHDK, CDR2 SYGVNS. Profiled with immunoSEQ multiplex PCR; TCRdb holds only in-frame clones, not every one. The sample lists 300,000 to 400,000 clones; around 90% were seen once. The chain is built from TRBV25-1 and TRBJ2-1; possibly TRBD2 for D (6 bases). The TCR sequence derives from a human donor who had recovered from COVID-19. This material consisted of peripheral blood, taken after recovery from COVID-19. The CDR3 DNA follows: TGTGCCAGCAGTGCAACTCATACTAGCCCTGCGGTCGTCTTC. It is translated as CASSATHTSPAVVF.